The 19 T cell receptor beta chains given below trace back to one sample, sequenced in a study of Ad26.COV2.S vaccination and SARS-CoV-2 variants. The assay was immunoSEQ multiplex PCR, and TCRdb's table has in-frame clones only and misses some. Of approximately 150,000 clones listed, 86% are singletons. The specimen comprised peripheral blood, sampled after recovery from COVID-19. Source of these receptors: a human donor who had recovered from COVID-19.

The V call is TRBV7-9, the J call TRBJ2-1; 9 positions agree with TRBD1. Trimming at V came to 5 bases and at J to 7 bases, leaving 12 bases not matched to a gene. The CDR3 runs to 16 residues. CDR1 and CDR2 (germline): SEHNR, FQNEAQ (reference sequence). The CDR3 nucleotides read TGTGCCAGCAGCGCGCGGGTTGGAGACAGGGGGAATGAGCAGTTCTTC. It codes for CASSARVGDRGNEQFF.

The chain carries TRBV18 and TRBJ2-1; 7 bases are shared with TRBD1. From germline, CDR1 is KGHSH and CDR2 LQKENI. The CDR3 covers 14 residues. The ends lost 3 bases at V and 3 bases at J; junction bases unmatched: 2. CDR3 DNA sequence: TGTGCCAGCTCACCCGGACAGGACTACAATGAGCAGTTCTTC. This translates into CASSPGQDYNEQFF.

The chain combines TRBV9 with TRBJ1-4; the match to TRBD1 covers 12 bases. This CDR3 is 16 amino acids long. Germline CDR1 and CDR2: SGDLS and YYNGEE. The trim removed 2 bases at V and 7 bases at J, leaving 6 bases unmatched. CDR3 protein: CASSVGDRGRGEKLFF. Written as DNA, the CDR3 is TGTGCCAGCAGCGTGGGGGACAGGGGGCGGGGTGAAAAACTGTTTTTT.

The rearrangement uses TRBV6-5 and TRBJ1-1; D gene ambiguous. With 6 bases removed from V and 8 bases from J, the gap between germline ends came to 16 bases. Looked up from germline, CDR1 is MNHEY and CDR2 is SVGAGI. The CDR3 consists of 13 residues. CDR3 loop: CASRYQVKGEAFF. The CDR3 DNA is TGTGCCAGCAGATACCAAGTGAAAGGGGAAGCTTTCTTT.

The V and J genes are TRBV28 and TRBJ1-2; D is undetermined. The ends were cut back, 4 bases at V and 0 bases at J, with 12 bases in the middle. Per germline, CDR1 MDHEN and CDR2 SYDVKM. This CDR3 region has 15 residues. CDR3 sequence (DNA): TGTGCCAGCAGTTCGGGAGGCGATCCTAACTATGGCTACACCTTC. Translation: CASSSGGDPNYGYTF.

The chain is built from TRBV9 and TRBJ1-6; 11 bases align to TRBD1. Germline CDR1 reads SGDLS; CDR2 reads YYNGEE. The CDR3 covers 15 residues. V lost 4 bases and J lost 13; bases outside the gene matches: 10. Here the CDR3 DNA reads TGTGCCAGCAGCACGGATGAGGGACAGGGGGTCCCCCTCCACTTT. It codes for CASSTDEGQGVPLHF.

This clone has more than one count but fewer than ten. The chain employs TRBV4-1 and TRBJ1-3; D is undetermined. The CDR3 runs 14 residues. Germline V lookup: CDR1 MGHRA, CDR2 YSYEKL. Trimming pared 5 bases from V and 0 bases from J, leaving 8 bases between. CDR3 DNA sequence: TGCGCCAGCAGCTTCCTGAGCTCTGGAAACACCATATATTTT. Residues: CASSFLSSGNTIYF.

The chain is built from TRBV7-2 and TRBJ2-5; TRBD1 is a possible D gene (5 bases). Per the germline V gene, CDR1 is SGHTA and CDR2 is FQGNSA. Trimming cost V 2 bases and J 2 bases, with 12 bases left between them. The CDR3 covers 15 residues. The chain's CDR3 is CASSLSRQKQETQYF. The DNA for the CDR3 is TGTGCCAGCAGCTTAAGTCGACAGAAGCAAGAGACCCAGTACTTC.

The chain combines TRBV2 with TRBJ1-2; D uncertain. The germline V gene has CDR1 SNHLY and CDR2 FYNNEI. The CDR3 has 8 amino acids. The V and J ends lost 8 bases and 8 bases respectively, with 3 bases between them. CDR3 protein: CASWGYTF. The CDR3 DNA reads TGTGCCAGCTGGGGCTACACCTTC.

V usage is TRBV7-9 and J usage is TRBJ1-1, with a possible D match to TRBD1 (5 bases). Deletions cut 1 base from V and 3 bases from J, with 9 bases between. Germline CDR1 reads SEHNR; CDR2 reads FQNEAQ (reference sequence). The CDR3 covers 14 residues. The DNA of the CDR3 is TGTGCCAGCAGCTTAGGCCAGGGCCACACTGAAGCTTTCTTT. It is translated as CASSLGQGHTEAFF.

This chain joins TRBV28 and TRBJ1-4; 7 bases are shared with TRBD1. Unmatched junction bases numbered 5, after V lost 6 bases and J lost 4 bases. The germline V gene has CDR1 MDHEN and CDR2 SYDVKM. The CDR3 runs 14 residues. CDR3 DNA sequence: TGTGCCAGCAGGCCAGGGGGGGGTAATGAAAAACTGTTTTTT. It encodes CASRPGGGNEKLFF. Using reference TRBV28 and TRBJ1-4 for the parts outside the CDR3, the full variable domain is DVKVTQSSRYLVKRTGEKVFLECVQDMDHENMFWYRQDPGLGLRLIYFSYDVKMKEKGDIPEGYSVSREKKERFSLILESASTNQTSMYLCASRPGGGNEKLFFGSGTQLSVL.

The V call is TRBV2, the J call TRBJ1-2, with D maybe TRBD1 (6 bases). Germline V gene sequence: CDR1 SNHLY, CDR2 FYNNEI. The V and J ends lost 6 bases and 4 bases respectively, with 9 bases between them. The CDR3 spans 12 residues. For the CDR3, the DNA is TGTGCCAGCAGGGAGGACAGCTATGGCTACACCTTC. The encoded protein is CASREDSYGYTF.

The rearrangement links TRBV7-9 to TRBJ1-2, with D tentatively TRBD1 (6 bases). Trimming removed 5 bases at V and 4 bases at J, with 17 bases between. The CDR3 is made up of 15 amino acids. Germline V CDR1 and CDR2: SEHNR, FQNEAQ (reference sequence). This chain's CDR3 is CASSIQGLGTYGYTF. CDR3 sequence (DNA): TGTGCCAGCAGCATTCAGGGGCTCGGGACCTATGGCTACACCTTC.

V and J are TRBV5-1 and TRBJ1-3; D is unclear. Germline lookup yields CDR1 SGHRS and CDR2 YFSETQ. The CDR3 is 15 amino acids. V was clipped by 0 bases and J by 2 bases, with 9 bases between them. This chain's CDR3 is CASSLASPTGNTIYF. Written as DNA, the CDR3 is TGCGCCAGCAGCTTGGCATCACCAACTGGAAACACCATATATTTT.

This clone came up a few times. J is TRBJ2-3 and V is TRBV10-3, with TRBD2 matching over 12 bases. The CDR3 totals 14 residues. Unmatched junction bases numbered 3, after V lost 10 bases and J lost 1 base. CDR1 is ENHRY and CDR2 is SYGVKD in the germline V gene. The CDR3 region has the DNA TGTGCCACCTGGACTAGCGGGGGCACAGATACGCAGTATTTT. Translated: CATWTSGGTDTQYF.

The chain has TRBV30 and TRBJ1-1, with 8 bases fitting TRBD1. Germline V lookup: CDR1 GTSNPN, CDR2 SVGIG (reference sequence). The J segment lost 0 bases and the V segment lost 2 bases, leaving 2 bases of the junction unmatched. The CDR3 extends over 14 amino acids. This CDR3 is CAWSSTGVNTEAFF. The CDR3, as DNA: TGTGCCTGGAGTTCGACAGGGGTGAACACTGAAGCTTTCTTT.

The V gene is TRBV12-3 or TRBV12-4, the J gene TRBJ1-1, with unresolved D. The CDR3 spans 13 residues. V gave up 6 bases and J gave up 4 bases, with 12 bases separating them. CDR3: CASSPRRGTEAFF. The DNA of the CDR3 is TGTGCCAGCAGCCCACGGCGGGGCACTGAAGCTTTCTTT.

This clone was counted a single time. This chain joins TRBV6-1 and TRBJ1-6; D not certain. V gave up 0 bases and J gave up 7 bases, with 10 bases separating them. The V gene's germline CDR1 is MNHNS and CDR2 SASEGT. The CDR3 has 15 amino acids. The CDR3 loop reads CASSEAPTVNSPLHF. The CDR3 bases are TGTGCCAGCAGTGAAGCGCCCACGGTGAATTCACCCCTCCACTTT.

The CDR3 is CASSKVLLYGYTF. The CDR3 DNA reads TGTGCCAGCAGTAAGGTTCTACTCTATGGCTACACCTTC. This rearrangement joins TRBV6-5 to TRBJ1-2; D remains ambiguous. The CDR3 loop spans 13 amino acids. The V end was cut by 5 bases, the J end by 4 bases, with 11 bases between. The germline gives CDR1 MNHEY, CDR2 SVGAGI.